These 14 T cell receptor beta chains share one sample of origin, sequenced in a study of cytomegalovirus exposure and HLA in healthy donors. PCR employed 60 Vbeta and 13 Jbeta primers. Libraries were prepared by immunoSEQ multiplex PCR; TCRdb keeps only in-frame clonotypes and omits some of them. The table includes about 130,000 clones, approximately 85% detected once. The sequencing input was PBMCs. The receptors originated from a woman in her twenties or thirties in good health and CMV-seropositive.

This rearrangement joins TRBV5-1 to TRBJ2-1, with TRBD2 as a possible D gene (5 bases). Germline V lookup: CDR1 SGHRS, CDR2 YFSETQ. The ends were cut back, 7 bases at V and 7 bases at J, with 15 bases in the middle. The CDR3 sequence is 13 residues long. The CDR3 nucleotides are TGCGCCAGCCTCCAGTTGCCGGGAAATGAGCAGTTCTTC. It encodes CASLQLPGNEQFF.

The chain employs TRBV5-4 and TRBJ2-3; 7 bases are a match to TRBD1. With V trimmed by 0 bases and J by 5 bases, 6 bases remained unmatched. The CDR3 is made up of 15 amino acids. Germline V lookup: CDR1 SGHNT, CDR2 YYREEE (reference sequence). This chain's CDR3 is CASSLEQGQLDTQYF. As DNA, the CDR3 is TGTGCCAGCAGCTTGGAACAGGGGCAGCTAGATACGCAGTATTTT.

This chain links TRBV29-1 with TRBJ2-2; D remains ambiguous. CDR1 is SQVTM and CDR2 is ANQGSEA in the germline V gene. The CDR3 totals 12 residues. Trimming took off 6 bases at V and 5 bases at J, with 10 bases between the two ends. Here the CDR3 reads CSVTQPTGELFF. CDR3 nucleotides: TGCAGCGTCACACAGCCTACCGGGGAGCTGTTTTTT.

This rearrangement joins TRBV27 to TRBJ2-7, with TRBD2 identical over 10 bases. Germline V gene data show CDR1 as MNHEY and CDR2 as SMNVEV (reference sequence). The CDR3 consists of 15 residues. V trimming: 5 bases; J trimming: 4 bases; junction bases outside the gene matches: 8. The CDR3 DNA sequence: TGTGCCAGCAGTCTGCTAGCGGGGGTCCTATACGAGCAGTACTTC. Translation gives CASSLLAGVLYEQYF.

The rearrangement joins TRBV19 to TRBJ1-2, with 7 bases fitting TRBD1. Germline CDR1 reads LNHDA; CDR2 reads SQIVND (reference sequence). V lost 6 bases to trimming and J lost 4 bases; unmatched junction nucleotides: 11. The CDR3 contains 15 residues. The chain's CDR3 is CASRANRGIGYGYTF. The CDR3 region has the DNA TGTGCCAGTAGGGCCAACAGGGGCATCGGCTATGGCTACACCTTC.

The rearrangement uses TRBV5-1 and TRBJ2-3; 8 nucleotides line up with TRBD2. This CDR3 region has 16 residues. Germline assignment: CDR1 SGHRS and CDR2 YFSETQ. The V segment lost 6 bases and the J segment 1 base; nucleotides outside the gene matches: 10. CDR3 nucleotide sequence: TGCGCCAGCACCCCTGGGGGTAGCGGGGGCACAGATACGCAGTATTTT. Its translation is CASTPGGSGGTDTQYF.

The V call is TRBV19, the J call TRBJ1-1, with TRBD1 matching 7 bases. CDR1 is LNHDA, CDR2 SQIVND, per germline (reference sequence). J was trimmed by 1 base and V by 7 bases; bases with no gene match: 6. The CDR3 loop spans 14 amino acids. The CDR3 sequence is CASTPRTGNTEAFF. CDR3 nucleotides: TGTGCCAGTACCCCAAGGACAGGGAACACTGAAGCTTTCTTT.

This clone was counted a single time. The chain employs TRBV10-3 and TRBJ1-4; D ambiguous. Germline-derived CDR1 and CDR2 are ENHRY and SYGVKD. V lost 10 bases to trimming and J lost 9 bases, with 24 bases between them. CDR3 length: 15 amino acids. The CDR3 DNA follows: TGTGCCACCCCCGCCCACCCCCGAGGAAGGAAAAAACTGTTTTTT. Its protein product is CATPAHPRGRKKLFF.

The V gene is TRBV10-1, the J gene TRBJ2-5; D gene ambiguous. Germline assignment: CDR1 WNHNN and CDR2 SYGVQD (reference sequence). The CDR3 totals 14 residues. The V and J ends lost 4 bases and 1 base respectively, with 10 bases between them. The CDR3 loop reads CASSGSRSQETQYF. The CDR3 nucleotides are TGCGCCAGCAGTGGGTCGCGGAGCCAAGAGACCCAGTACTTC.

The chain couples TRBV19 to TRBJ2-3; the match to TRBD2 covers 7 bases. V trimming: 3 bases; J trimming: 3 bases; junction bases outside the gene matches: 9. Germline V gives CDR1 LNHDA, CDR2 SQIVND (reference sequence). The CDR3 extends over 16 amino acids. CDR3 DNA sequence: TGTGCCAGTAGTATGGGCGGGAGTAGCGCGACAGATACGCAGTATTTT. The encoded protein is CASSMGGSSATDTQYF. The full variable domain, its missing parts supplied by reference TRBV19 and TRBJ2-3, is DGGITQSPKYLFRKEGQNVTLSCEQNLNHDAMYWYRQDPGQGLRLIYYSQIVNDFQKGDIAEGYSVSREKKESFPLTVTSAQKNPTAFYLCASSMGGSSATDTQYFGPGTRLTVL.

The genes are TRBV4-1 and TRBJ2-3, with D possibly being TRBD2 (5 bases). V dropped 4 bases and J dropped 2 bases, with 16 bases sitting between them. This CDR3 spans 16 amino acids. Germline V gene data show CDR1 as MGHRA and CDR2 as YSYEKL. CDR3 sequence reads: CASSPRLTRDTDTQYF. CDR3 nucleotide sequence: TGCGCCAGCAGCCCGCGACTGACACGGGACACAGATACGCAGTATTTT.

This CDR3 reads CASSGGGSPLHF. The CDR3 DNA reads TGTGCCAGCTCAGGGGGCGGATCACCCCTCCACTTT. The chain uses TRBV28 and TRBJ1-6, with 8 bases matching TRBD1. Germline lookup yields CDR1 MDHEN and CDR2 SYDVKM. After removal of 8 bases from V and 10 bases from J, the junction contained 4 bases not matched to a gene. The CDR3 contains 12 residues. Together with reference TRBV28 and TRBJ1-6, the CDR3 gives the full variable domain: DVKVTQSSRYLVKRTGEKVFLECVQDMDHENMFWYRQDPGLGLRLIYFSYDVKMKEKGDIPEGYSVSREKKERFSLILESASTNQTSMYLCASSGGGSPLHFGNGTRLTVT.

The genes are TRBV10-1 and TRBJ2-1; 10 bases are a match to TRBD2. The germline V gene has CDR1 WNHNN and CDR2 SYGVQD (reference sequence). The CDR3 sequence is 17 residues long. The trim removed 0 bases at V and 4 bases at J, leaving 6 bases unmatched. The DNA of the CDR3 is TGCGCCAGCAGTGAGTCGTCTCGGACTAGCGGATACAATGAGCAGTTCTTC. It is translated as CASSESSRTSGYNEQFF.

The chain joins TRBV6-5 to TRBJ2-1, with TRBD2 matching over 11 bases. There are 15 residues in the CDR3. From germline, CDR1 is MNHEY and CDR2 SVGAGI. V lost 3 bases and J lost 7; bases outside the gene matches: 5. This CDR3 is CASSYGLAGGNEQFF. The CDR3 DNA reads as TGTGCCAGCAGTTATGGACTAGCGGGCGGGAATGAGCAGTTCTTC.